Reported below is one T cell receptor (beta chain). Its specificity is not known. The sample belongs to a study of shared clonotypes between healthy human individuals. Study results and caveats: Tissues were not sampled, only blood, and their repertoires likely differ. Clonotypes not shared had lower generation probabilities than those common to all four donors.

Sorted subsets were amplified in replicate PCRs using 200 ng DNA, tens of thousands of T cell genomes. Generated by immunoSEQ multiplex PCR, the TCRdb table keeps only in-frame clones and is missing some. The sample lists hundreds of thousands of clones, roughly 95% occurring once. Deletions cut 0 bases from V and 3 bases from J, with 3 bases between. Germline-derived CDR1 and CDR2 are MNHNY and SVGAGI (reference sequence). This CDR3 is built from 13 residues. CD8 cells regarded as naive lacked CD45RO, were positively chosen for CCR7, and omitted terminally differentiated effector memory CD45RA+ cells.

This clonotype originated in a woman in her 30s in good health. The rearrangement joins TRBV6-6 to TRBJ2-1; unclear D gene. The sequenced sample consisted of naive CD8+ T cells sorted from blood. Here the CDR3 DNA reads TGTGCCAGCAGTTACTCGAACTACAATGAGCAGTTCTTC. Protein: CASSYSNYNEQFF.